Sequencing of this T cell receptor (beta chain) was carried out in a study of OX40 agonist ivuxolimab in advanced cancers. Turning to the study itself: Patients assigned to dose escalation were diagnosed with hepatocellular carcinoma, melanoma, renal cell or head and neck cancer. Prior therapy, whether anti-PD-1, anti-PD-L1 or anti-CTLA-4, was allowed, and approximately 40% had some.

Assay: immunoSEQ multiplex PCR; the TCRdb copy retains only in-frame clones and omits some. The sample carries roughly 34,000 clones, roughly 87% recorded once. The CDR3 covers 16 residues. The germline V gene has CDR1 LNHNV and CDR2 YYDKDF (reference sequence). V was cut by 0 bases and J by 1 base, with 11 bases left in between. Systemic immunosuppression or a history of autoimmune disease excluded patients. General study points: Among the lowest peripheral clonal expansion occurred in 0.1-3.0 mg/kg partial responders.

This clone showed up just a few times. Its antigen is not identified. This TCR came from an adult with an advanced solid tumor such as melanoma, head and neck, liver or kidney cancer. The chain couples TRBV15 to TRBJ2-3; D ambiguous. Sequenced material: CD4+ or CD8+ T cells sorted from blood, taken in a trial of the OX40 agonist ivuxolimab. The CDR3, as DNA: TGTGCCACCAGCAGAGATCAAGCGCAGGGCACAGATACGCAGTATTTT. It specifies CATSRDQAQGTDTQYF. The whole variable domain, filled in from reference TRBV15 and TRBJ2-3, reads DAMVIQNPRYQVTQFGKPVTLSCSQTLNHNVMYWYQQKSSQAPKLLFHYYDKDFNNEADTPDNFQSRRPNTSFCFLDIRSPGLGDTAMYLCATSRDQAQGTDTQYFGPGTRLTVL.